This TCR beta chain was sequenced for a study of blood T cell repertoires in COVID-19. The CDR3 has 15 residues. Germline assignment: CDR1 MNHEY and CDR2 SVGAGI. Trimming stripped 6 bases from V and 0 bases from J, with 11 bases between. Cohort 3 recovered donors had two negative PCRs, clearance, or symptom resolution. The table lists this clone with many counts. The data were produced by immunoSEQ multiplex PCR, yet TCRdb's version contains in-frame clones alone and is incomplete. This repertoire shows around 170,000 clones, 70% to 85% found once; its top ten account for approximately 12%. Material: PBMCs or T cells enriched from blood (not recorded which). This TCR was sampled from a man between 50 and 59 years old who had recovered from COVID-19. The chain combines TRBV6-5 with TRBJ1-4, with D unresolved. The CDR3 DNA is TGTGCCAGCAGAAGATTCCAGGCAACTAATGAAAAACTGTTTTTT. This sequence encodes CASRRFQATNEKLFF.